The clone carrying this T cell receptor (beta chain) was seen at least ten times. The target antigen is unknown. V dropped 4 bases and J dropped 7 bases, with 16 bases sitting between them. There are 15 residues in the CDR3. Germline CDR1 is SGHTA and CDR2 is FQGNSA. TCRdb ran MiXCR on the reads and lists one entry per CDR3 protein. Of a few hundred thousand distinct CDR3 sequences listed, roughly 15% are singletons. The data were obtained in a study of T cell repertoires in cytomegalovirus infection. The overall study: CMV infection plus the matching HLA type was flagged by public TCR beta signatures.

General study results and limits: Using cumulative public TCR beta family frequency, the authors identified those who carried CMV together with the relevant HLA. HLA-C-restricted CMV clonotypes gave the most frequent clonotype in two of eight donors.

This clonotype was obtained from a human donor in good health (CMV status not recorded). Some clones in this sample may be carry-over from other donors' samples. The rearrangement uses TRBV7-2 and TRBJ1-4, with a possible D match to TRBD1 (6 bases). Sequenced material: PBMCs. CDR3 sequence: CASSYRGADSEKLFF. CDR3 bases: TGTGCCAGCAGCTATAGAGGGGCGGACAGTGAAAAACTGTTTTTT.